The clone carrying this TCR beta chain was seen many times. Its cognate antigen is unknown. The record originates from a study of identical twins. Broader study findings: Low generation probability was overrepresented in out-of-frame alpha sequences shared by twins. Abundant cord blood beta clonotypes carried fewer insertions; memory repertoires showed none.

Donors were all healthy Caucasians. CDR1 is PRHDT, CDR2 FYEKMQ, per germline (reference sequence). Trimming took 9 bases from V and 3 from J, leaving 9 bases between them. This CDR3 has 13 residues. One entry per CDR3 protein results from TCRdb running MiXCR on the 5' RACE reads. Found here are around 490,000 distinct CDR3 sequences, roughly an eighth of them singletons; the top ten hold about 0.97%. The sample was also reused in another study, on yellow fever vaccine responses in identical twins.

The chain uses TRBV13 and TRBJ2-6, with D uncertain. Sequenced sample: CD4+ T cells sorted from blood. The receptor was derived from a woman under 30 in good health. CDR3 in DNA: TGTGCCAGTGCATTAAATGGGGCCAACGTCCTGACTTTC. As protein: CASALNGANVLTF.